The 3 T cell receptor beta chains below all came from one sample that was sequenced in a study of T-cell reconstitution after alpha-beta-depleted transplantation in children. The authors prepared the TCRbeta library with unique molecular identifiers. One entry per CDR3 protein, called by TCRdb with MiXCR from the PCR reads. The profile covers approximately 980,000 distinct CDR3 sequences, with 25% to 35% appearing a single time and approximately 30% taken by the ten largest. The input for sequencing was PBMCs, mostly from graft donor cells, taken 360 days after TCRalphabeta/CD19-depleted stem cell transplant. These receptors all come from a boy under two years old who had a stem cell transplant for SCID, so the T cells may come from the graft donor.

This clonotype was seen a handful of times. The V gene is TRBV10-3, the J gene TRBJ2-7; D uncertain. The germline gives CDR1 ENHRY, CDR2 SYGVKD. The CDR3 totals 16 residues. The V and J ends lost 0 bases and 1 base respectively, with 13 bases between them. For the CDR3, the DNA is TGTGCCATCAGTGAGTCGGGGTCCACCCGGTCCTACGAGCAGTACTTC. This translates into CAISESGSTRSYEQYF.

The rearrangement uses TRBV4-3 and TRBJ2-7, with TRBD1 matching 10 bases. CDR3 length: 15 residues. Germline CDR1 reads LGHNA; CDR2 reads YSLEER. Losses at the gene ends were 2 bases for V and 1 base for J; bases not matched to a gene: 2. The CDR3 loop reads CASSQRGQGSYEQYF. In DNA, the CDR3 is TGCGCCAGCAGCCAAAGGGGACAGGGGTCCTACGAGCAGTACTTC.

The chain couples TRBV7-9 to TRBJ1-2, with D unresolved. The V gene lost 1 base and the J gene lost 4 bases, with 13 bases spanning the gap. The germline CDR1 and CDR2 sequences are SEHNR and FQNEAQ (reference sequence). This CDR3 is 15 amino acids long. CDR3 sequence reads: CASSLVDGTSYGYTF. As DNA, the CDR3 is TGTGCCAGCAGCTTAGTGGACGGAACTAGCTATGGCTACACCTTC.